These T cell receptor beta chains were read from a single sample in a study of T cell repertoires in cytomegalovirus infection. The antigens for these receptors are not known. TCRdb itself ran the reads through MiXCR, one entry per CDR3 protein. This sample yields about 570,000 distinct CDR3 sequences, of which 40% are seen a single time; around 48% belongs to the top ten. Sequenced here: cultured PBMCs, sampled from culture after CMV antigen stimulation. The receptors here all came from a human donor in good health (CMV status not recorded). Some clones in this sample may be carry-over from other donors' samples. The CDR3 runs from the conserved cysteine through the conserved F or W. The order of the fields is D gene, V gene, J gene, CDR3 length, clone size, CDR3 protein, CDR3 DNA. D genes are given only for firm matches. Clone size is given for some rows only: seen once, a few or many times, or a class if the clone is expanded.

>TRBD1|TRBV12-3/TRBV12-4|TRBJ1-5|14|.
CASRNRGTDQPQHF
TGTGCCAGCAGAAACAGGGGTACGGATCAGCCCCAGCATTTT
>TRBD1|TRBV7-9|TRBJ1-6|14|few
CASSPTGNRSPLHF
TGTGCCAGCAGCCCGACAGGGAACCGTTCACCCCTCCACTTT
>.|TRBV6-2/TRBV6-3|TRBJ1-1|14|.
CASSYSRSRGEAFF
TGTGCCAGCAGTTACTCGAGGAGCAGGGGTGAAGCTTTCTTT
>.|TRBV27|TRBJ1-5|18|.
CASSLRPPRGYSNQPQHF
TGTGCCAGCAGTTTACGCCCGCCCAGGGGTTATAGCAATCAGCCCCAGCATTTT
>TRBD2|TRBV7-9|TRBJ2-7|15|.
CASSLGRGDIYEQYF
TGTGCCAGCAGCTTAGGCCGGGGGGATATTTACGAGCAGTACTTC
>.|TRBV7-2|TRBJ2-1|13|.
CASSTTRYNEQFF
TGTGCCAGCAGCACCACCAGATACAATGAGCAGTTCTTC
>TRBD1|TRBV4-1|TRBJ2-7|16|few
CASSLGTGRLVHEQYF
TGCGCCAGCAGCCTTGGGACAGGGCGATTGGTCCACGAGCAGTACTTC
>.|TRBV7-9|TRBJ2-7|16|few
CASSNRDGVPSYEQYF
TGTGCCAGCAGCAACCGGGACGGAGTTCCCTCCTACGAGCAGTACTTC
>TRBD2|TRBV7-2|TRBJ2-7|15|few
CASSLRSSGGYEQYF
TGTGCCAGCAGCTTAAGGTCTAGCGGGGGCTACGAGCAGTACTTC
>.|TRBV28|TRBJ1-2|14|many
CASSLWLGGPGYTF
TGTGCCAGCAGTTTATGGTTGGGGGGCCCTGGCTACACCTTC
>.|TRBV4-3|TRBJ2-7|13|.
CASSQDPSGEQYF
TGCGCCAGCAGCCAAGATCCTAGTGGAGAGCAGTACTTC
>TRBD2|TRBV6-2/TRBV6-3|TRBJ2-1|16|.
CASSYAGLAGNNEQFF
TGTGCCAGCAGTTACGCTGGGCTAGCGGGAAACAATGAGCAGTTCTTC
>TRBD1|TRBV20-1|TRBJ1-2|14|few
CSARDRRGRDGYTF
TGCAGTGCTAGAGATCGCAGGGGGCGGGATGGCTACACCTTC
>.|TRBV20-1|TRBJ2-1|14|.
CSASTGNSYNEQFF
TGCAGTGCTAGTACGGGGAACTCCTACAATGAGCAGTTCTTC
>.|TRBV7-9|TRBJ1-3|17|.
CASSLWGPMDSGNTIYF
TGTGCCAGCAGCTTATGGGGACCTATGGACTCTGGAAACACCATATATTTT
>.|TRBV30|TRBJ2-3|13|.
CACSISNTDTQYF
TGTGCCTGTTCTATTTCCAACACAGATACGCAGTATTTT
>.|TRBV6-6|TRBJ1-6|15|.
CASWFGATRDSPLHF
TGTGCCAGCTGGTTTGGGGCCACTCGGGATTCACCCCTCCACTTT
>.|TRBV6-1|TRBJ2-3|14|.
CASREAVSTDTQYF
TGTGCCAGCAGGGAAGCAGTTAGCACAGATACGCAGTATTTT
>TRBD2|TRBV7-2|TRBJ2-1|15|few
CASSPGLAGMDEQFF
TGTGCCAGCAGCCCCGGACTAGCGGGAATGGATGAGCAGTTCTTC
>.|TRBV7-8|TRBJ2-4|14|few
CASSLAFSRDIQYF
TGTGCCAGCAGCTTAGCTTTCTCTAGAGACATTCAGTACTTC
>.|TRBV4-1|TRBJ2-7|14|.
CASSQVGGVYEQYF
TGCGCCAGCAGCCAAGTCGGCGGTGTTTACGAGCAGTACTTC
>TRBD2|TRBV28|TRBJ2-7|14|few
CASTYAGGSYEQYF
TGTGCCAGCACCTATGCCGGGGGGTCCTACGAGCAGTACTTC
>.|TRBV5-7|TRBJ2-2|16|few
CASSLGPVGNTGELFF
TGTGCCAGCAGCTTAGGCCCGGTGGGGAACACCGGGGAGCTGTTTTTT
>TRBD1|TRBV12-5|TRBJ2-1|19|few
CASGPGQGYYKSSYNEQFF
TGTGCTAGTGGGCCGGGACAGGGGTACTACAAGAGCTCCTACAATGAGCAGTTCTTC
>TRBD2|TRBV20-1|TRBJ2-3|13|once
CSAGGGQLNTQYF
TGCAGTGCTGGCGGGGGGCAGCTTAATACGCAGTATTTT
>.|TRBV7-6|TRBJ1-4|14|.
CASSESTTNEKLFF
TGTGCCAGCAGCGAGAGTACAACTAATGAAAAACTGTTTTTT
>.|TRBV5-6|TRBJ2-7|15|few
CASSIQGGIGYEQYF
TGTGCCAGCAGCATTCAGGGGGGAATCGGGTACGAGCAGTACTTC
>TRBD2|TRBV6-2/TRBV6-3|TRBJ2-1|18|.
CASRPTGTSGRAWNEQFF
TGTGCCAGCAGACCTACCGGGACTAGCGGGAGGGCCTGGAATGAGCAGTTCTTC
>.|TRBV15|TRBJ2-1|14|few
CATSRDLSMNEQFF
TGTGCCACCAGCAGAGATCTGAGCATGAATGAGCAGTTCTTC
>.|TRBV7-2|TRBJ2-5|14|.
CASSLAGYQETQYF
TGTGCCAGCAGCTTGGCGGGTTACCAAGAGACCCAGTACTTC
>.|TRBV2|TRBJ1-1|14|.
CASNRGQQNTEAFF
TGTGCCAGCAACCGGGGACAACAGAACACTGAAGCTTTCTTT
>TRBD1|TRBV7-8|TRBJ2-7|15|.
CASSPKDRRSYEQYF
TGTGCCAGCAGCCCGAAGGACAGGCGCTCCTACGAGCAGTACTTC
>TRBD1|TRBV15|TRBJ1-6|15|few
CATSRGGTGSSPLHF
TGTGCCACCAGCAGAGGGGGGACAGGGAGCTCACCCCTCCACTTT
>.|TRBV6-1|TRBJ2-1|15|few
CASRLPGPAYNEQFF
TGTGCCAGCAGGCTACCGGGACCGGCTTACAATGAGCAGTTCTTC
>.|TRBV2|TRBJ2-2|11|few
CASSETGELFF
TGTGCCAGCAGTGAGACCGGGGAGCTGTTTTTT
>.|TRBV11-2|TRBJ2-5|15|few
CASSPDGAPQETQYF
TGTGCCAGCAGCCCCGACGGGGCACCTCAAGAGACCCAGTACTTC
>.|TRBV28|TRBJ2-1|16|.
CASSSPGVAGTNEQFF
TGTGCCAGCAGCTCGCCCGGTGTGGCGGGAACCAATGAGCAGTTCTTC
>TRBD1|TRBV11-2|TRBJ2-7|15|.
CASSFPRGRSSEQYF
TGTGCCAGCAGCTTCCCCAGGGGGCGTTCTTCCGAGCAGTACTTC
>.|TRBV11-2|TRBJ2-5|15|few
CASSLVSQAWETQYF
TGTGCCAGCAGCTTAGTTTCCCAGGCTTGGGAGACCCAGTACTTC
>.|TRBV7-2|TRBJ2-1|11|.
CASSFPGEQFF
TGTGCCAGCAGCTTCCCTGGGGAGCAGTTCTTC
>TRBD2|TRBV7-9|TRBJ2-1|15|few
CASSRGLAVYNEQFF
TGTGCCAGCAGCCGGGGACTAGCCGTCTACAATGAGCAGTTCTTC
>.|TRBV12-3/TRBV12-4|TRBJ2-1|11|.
CASRMANEQFF
TGTGCCAGCAGAATGGCGAATGAGCAGTTCTTC
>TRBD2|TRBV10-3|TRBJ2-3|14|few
CAITRGGNTDTQYF
TGTGCCATAACCCGGGGGGGAAACACAGATACGCAGTATTTT
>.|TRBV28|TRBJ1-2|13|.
CASSLNSPNGYTF
TGTGCCAGCAGTTTAAACAGCCCCAATGGCTACACCTTC
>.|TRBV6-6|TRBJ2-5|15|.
CASSLRAPAVETQYF
TGTGCCAGCAGTTTAAGGGCTCCGGCGGTCGAGACCCAGTACTTC
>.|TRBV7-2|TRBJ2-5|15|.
CASSPIMGGRETQYF
TGTGCCAGCAGCCCAATTATGGGGGGTAGGGAGACCCAGTACTTC
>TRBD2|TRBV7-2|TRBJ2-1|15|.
CASSLGSGRDNEQFF
TGTGCCAGCAGTCTCGGTAGCGGGAGGGACAATGAGCAGTTCTTC
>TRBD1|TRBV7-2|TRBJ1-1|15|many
CASSRGGTGSTEAFF
TGTGCCAGCAGCAGGGGAGGGACAGGGAGCACTGAAGCTTTCTTT
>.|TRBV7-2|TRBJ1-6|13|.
CASNMFNGQVLHF
TGTGCCAGCAACATGTTTAACGGGCAAGTCCTCCACTTT